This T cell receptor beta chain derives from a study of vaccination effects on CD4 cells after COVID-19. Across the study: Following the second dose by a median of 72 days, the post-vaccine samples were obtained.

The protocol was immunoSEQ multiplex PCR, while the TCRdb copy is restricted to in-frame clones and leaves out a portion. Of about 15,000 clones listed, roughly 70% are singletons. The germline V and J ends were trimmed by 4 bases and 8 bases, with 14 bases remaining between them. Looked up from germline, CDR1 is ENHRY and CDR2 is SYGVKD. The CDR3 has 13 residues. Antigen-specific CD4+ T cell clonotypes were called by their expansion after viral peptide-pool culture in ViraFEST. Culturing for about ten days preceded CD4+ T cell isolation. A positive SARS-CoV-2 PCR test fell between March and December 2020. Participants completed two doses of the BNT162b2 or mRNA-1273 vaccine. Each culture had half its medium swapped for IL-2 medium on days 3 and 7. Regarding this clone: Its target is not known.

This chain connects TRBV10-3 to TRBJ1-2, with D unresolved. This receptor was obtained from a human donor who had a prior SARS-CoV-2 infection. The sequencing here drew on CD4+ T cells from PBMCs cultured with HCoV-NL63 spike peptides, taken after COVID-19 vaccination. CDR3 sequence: CAISVEAARGYTF. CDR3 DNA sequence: TGTGCCATCAGTGTTGAGGCCGCTAGGGGCTACACCTTC.